A single sample is the source of the 11 T cell receptor beta chains below, sequenced in a study of OX40 agonist ivuxolimab in advanced cancers. Generated by immunoSEQ multiplex PCR, the TCRdb table keeps only in-frame clones and is missing some. The sample yields some 20,000 clones, about four fifths seen once. This sample comprised CD4+ or CD8+ T cells sorted from blood, obtained in a trial of the OX40 agonist ivuxolimab. All receptors come from an adult with an advanced solid tumor such as melanoma, head and neck, liver or kidney cancer.

The J gene is TRBJ1-1, the V gene TRBV23-1; D perhaps matches TRBD1 (5 bases). TRBV23-1 is an ORF, with its function uncertain. V lost 6 bases and J lost 2, with 16 bases in between. The CDR3 length is 15 residues. CDR3 sequence: CASSASGDGNTEAFF. The CDR3 nucleotides read TGCGCCAGCAGCGCAAGCGGGGACGGTAACACTGAAGCTTTCTTT.

This chain connects TRBV7-9 to TRBJ2-3; 12 bases fit TRBD2. The CDR3 totals 17 residues. CDR1 and CDR2 from the germline V gene are SEHNR and FQNEAQ (reference sequence). The ends lost 1 base at V and 3 bases at J; junction bases unmatched: 5. This CDR3 reads CASSLESSGGATDTQYF. The CDR3 nucleotides read TGTGCCAGCAGCTTAGAGTCTAGCGGGGGGGCAACAGATACGCAGTATTTT.

This sequence joins TRBV7-2 and TRBJ2-7, with D perhaps matching TRBD1 or TRBD2 (7 bases each). Germline V gives CDR1 SGHTA, CDR2 FQGNSA. The germline V and J ends were trimmed by 3 bases and 5 bases, with 17 bases remaining between them. This CDR3 region has 15 residues. CDR3 in DNA: TGTGCCAGCAGCTTGGGCCAGGGGGGGGTTCACGAGCAGTACTTC. It codes for CASSLGQGGVHEQYF. Complete variable domain (other parts from reference TRBV7-2 and TRBJ2-7): GAGVSQSPSNKVTEKGKDVELRCDPISGHTALYWYRQSLGQGLEFLIYFQGNSAPDKSGLPSDRFSAERTGGSVSTLTIQRTQQEDSAVYLCASSLGQGGVHEQYFGPGTRLTVT.

This chain connects TRBV7-9 to TRBJ1-2; D gene unclear. Germline CDR1 reads SEHNR; CDR2 reads FQNEAQ (reference sequence). The V end lost 6 bases, the J end lost 2 bases, and 13 bases lay between the germline ends. There are 14 residues in the CDR3. The CDR3 here is CASRDDGANYGYTF. CDR3 coding DNA: TGTGCCAGCAGGGACGACGGAGCCAACTATGGCTACACCTTC.

The sample holds one count of this clone. The V call is TRBV19, the J call TRBJ2-7, with D uncertain. CDR3 length equals 16 residues. V lost 0 bases and J 0 bases, leaving 12 bases between the germline ends. Germline V gene data show CDR1 as LNHDA and CDR2 as SQIVND (reference sequence). CDR3 bases: TGTGCCAGTAGTATAGATCGTTTCGGATTCTCCTACGAGCAGTACTTC. As protein: CASSIDRFGFSYEQYF.

The CDR3 loop is CASSYGGYNEQFF. CDR3 nucleotide sequence: TGTGCCAGCAGTTACGGGGGGTACAATGAGCAGTTCTTC. The chain carries TRBV6-5 and TRBJ2-1, with D perhaps matching TRBD2 (6 bases). The CDR3 is made up of 13 amino acids. V was pared by 2 bases and J by 4 bases, with 6 bases between. CDR1 and CDR2 from the germline V gene are MNHEY and SVGAGI.

There are a few counts of this clone. The CDR3 sequence is CASSPLAGKTYEQYF. CDR3 in DNA: TGTGCCAGCAGCCCACTCGCAGGGAAAACCTACGAGCAGTACTTC. J is TRBJ2-7 and V is TRBV4-2, with D possibly matching TRBD1 (5 bases). Germline V gene lookup returns CDR1 LGHNA and CDR2 YNFKEQ. The CDR3 consists of 15 residues. Trimming left V 4 bases short and J 2 bases short, with 15 bases between.

V usage is TRBV9 and J usage is TRBJ2-3; D perhaps matches TRBD1 (7 bases). The CDR3 spans 15 residues. In germline, CDR1 is SGDLS, CDR2 YYNGEE. V gave up 3 bases and J gave up 3 bases, with 14 bases separating them. The CDR3 DNA is TGTGCCAGCAGCGCCCAGGGGGGTATGACAGATACGCAGTATTTT. Translating gives CASSAQGGMTDTQYF.

V and J are TRBV7-6 and TRBJ2-7, with a weak D call TRBD1 (5 bases). The CDR3 is 16 amino acids. The germline CDR1 and CDR2 sequences are SGHVS and FNYEAQ. Between the trimmed V and J ends, which lost 5 bases and 3 bases, there was a span of 20 bases. For the CDR3, the DNA is TGTGCCAGCAGCAAACGTCCACGCGACAGCCACTACGAGCAGTACTTC. Residues: CASSKRPRDSHYEQYF.

This clone was detected only a few times. The gene calls are TRBV6-1 and TRBJ2-2; 9 bases are shared with TRBD1. Trimming removed 7 bases from V and 4 bases from J; junction bases left unmatched: 7. The CDR3 extends over 15 amino acids. Germline V gives CDR1 MNHNS, CDR2 SASEGT. The CDR3 bases are TGTGCCAGCACCAAGCTGACAGGGGGCACCGGGGAGCTGTTTTTT. Translating gives CASTKLTGGTGELFF.

This clone appeared a single time. The chain uses TRBV27 and TRBJ1-6, with 10 nucleotides matching TRBD1. Germline values: CDR1 MNHEY, CDR2 SMNVEV (reference sequence). Unmatched junction bases numbered 14, after V lost 7 bases and J lost 5 bases. This CDR3 spans 18 amino acids. Here the CDR3 reads CASTRTGGDPSDNSPLHF. DNA for the CDR3: TGTGCCAGCACCCGGACAGGGGGGGATCCCTCGGATAATTCACCCCTCCACTTT.